This is a list of T cell receptor beta chains from one sample in a study of early T cells in non-severe SARS-CoV-2 infection. One entry per CDR3 protein results from TCRdb running MiXCR on the 5' RACE reads. The repertoire holds 85,000 to 100,000 distinct CDR3 sequences, 9.5% to 11% seen once, with approximately 4.7% in the top ten. The sequencing here drew on whole blood, taken at baseline. These TCRs come from an adult who was a healthcare worker with PCR-confirmed SARS-CoV-2 infection or an uninfected control (not recorded which). The CDR3 runs from the conserved cysteine through the conserved F or W. Each record gives: V gene, clone size, D gene, J gene, CDR3 protein, CDR3 DNA. The D gene is left open where the match is weak. For some rows the clone size is stated as once, few or many, or as a class when expanded; others skip it.

>TRBV7-3|-|-|TRBJ2-2
CASSLTRDNTGELFF
TGTGCCAGCAGCTTAACGCGGGATAACACCGGGGAGCTGTTTTTT
>TRBV6-5|-|-|TRBJ2-1
CASSRDFYNEQFF
TGTGCCAGCAGTCGGGACTTCTACAATGAGCAGTTCTTC
>TRBV12-3/TRBV12-4|-|-|TRBJ2-7
CASRRSYEQYF
TGTGCCAGCAGACGATCCTACGAGCAGTACTTC
>TRBV27|-|-|TRBJ1-2
CASSLYRADLDYTF
TGTGCCAGCAGCTTATACAGGGCCGATTTAGACTACACCTTC
>TRBV6-5|-|TRBD1|TRBJ2-5
CASSRKPGQGETQYF
TGTGCCAGCAGTCGTAAACCGGGACAGGGTGAGACCCAGTACTTC
>TRBV18|many|-|TRBJ1-5
CASSPLGQPKRETQHF
TGTGCCAGCTCACCCCTAGGACAGCCCAAGAGGGAGACCCAGCATTTT
>TRBV16|-|TRBD2|TRBJ2-1
CVSSQTGTSALNEQFF
TGTGTCAGCAGCCAAACCGGGACTAGCGCTTTAAATGAGCAGTTCTTC
>TRBV29-1|-|TRBD1|TRBJ1-2
CSVGTGGDGYTF
TGCAGCGTAGGGACAGGGGGCGATGGCTACACCTTC
>TRBV4-3|few|-|TRBJ2-6
CASSQDEGRFSGANVLTF
TGCGCCAGCAGCCAAGATGAGGGGCGGTTCTCTGGGGCCAACGTCCTGACTTTC
>TRBV4-1|few|TRBD1|TRBJ1-2
CASSTRQGDYTF
TGCGCCAGCAGCACCCGACAGGGCGACTACACCTTC
>TRBV10-3|once|TRBD1|TRBJ1-5
CAISGTGGDQPQHF
TGTGCCATCAGCGGGACAGGGGGCGATCAGCCCCAGCATTTT
>TRBV7-6|few|TRBD1|TRBJ2-5
CASSPTGARETQYF
TGTGCCAGCAGCCCGACAGGGGCGAGGGAGACCCAGTACTTC
>TRBV12-5|-|-|TRBJ1-3
CASGFVGRSNSGNTIYF
TGTGCTAGTGGTTTCGTTGGGCGGTCGAACTCTGGAAACACCATATATTTT
>TRBV18|many|-|TRBJ1-4
CASSPSADPNEKLFF
TGTGCCAGCTCACCTTCGGCGGACCCGAATGAAAAACTGTTTTTT
>TRBV3-1|-|TRBD2|TRBJ2-1
CASSQATSGRVMAEQFF
TGTGCCAGCAGCCAAGCCACTAGCGGGAGAGTTATGGCTGAGCAGTTCTTC
>TRBV20-1|-|-|TRBJ1-2
CSAKTENYGYTF
TGCAGTGCAAAGACAGAAAACTATGGCTACACCTTC
>TRBV5-1|few|TRBD1|TRBJ2-3
CASSFRQGSTDTQYF
TGCGCCAGCAGCTTCCGACAGGGCAGCACAGATACGCAGTATTTT
>TRBV20-1|many|TRBD1|TRBJ2-1
CSARGQGRYNEQFF
TGCAGTGCGAGGGGACAGGGACGGTACAATGAGCAGTTCTTC
>TRBV7-2|-|TRBD2|TRBJ2-3
CASSPRQGWTSGRTFVTQYF
TGTGCCAGCAGCCCCCGTCAGGGTTGGACTAGCGGGAGGACATTTGTTACGCAGTATTTT
>TRBV19|many|-|TRBJ2-7
CASTAGTNSYEQYF
TGTGCCAGTACCGCGGGAACAAACTCCTACGAGCAGTACTTC
>TRBV20-1|many|-|TRBJ2-1
CSAVRDWGNEQFF
TGCAGTGCTGTCCGGGACTGGGGCAATGAGCAGTTCTTC
>TRBV11-2|many|-|TRBJ2-5
CASSKGARETQYF
TGTGCCAGCAGCAAAGGGGCCCGAGAGACCCAGTACTTC
>TRBV7-9|-|-|TRBJ2-3
CASSLIPPDTQYF
TGTGCCAGCAGCTTAATCCCCCCGGATACGCAGTATTTT
>TRBV7-2|-|-|TRBJ2-2
CASSLVLGTGELFF
TGTGCCAGCAGCTTAGTTCTGGGCACCGGGGAGCTGTTTTTT
>TRBV6-5|few|-|TRBJ1-6
CASRLSQGSISPLHF
TGTGCCAGCAGACTTAGTCAGGGGTCGATTTCACCCCTCCACTTT
>TRBV7-8|few|-|TRBJ1-2
CASSLRGGISGYTF
TGTGCCAGCAGCTTACGCGGAGGGATAAGTGGCTACACCTTC
>TRBV7-2|few|TRBD1|TRBJ2-7
CASSAGTAAYYEQYF
TGTGCCAGCAGCGCCGGGACAGCCGCCTACTACGAGCAGTACTTC
>TRBV19|-|-|TRBJ1-1
CARAGLQNTEAFF
TGTGCCAGGGCGGGCCTACAGAACACTGAAGCTTTCTTT
>TRBV6-5|few|TRBD1|TRBJ2-7
CASSYPSTGGSMYEQYF
TGTGCCAGCAGTTACCCTTCGACAGGGGGCTCGATGTACGAGCAGTACTTC
>TRBV12-3/TRBV12-4|-|-|TRBJ1-2
CASSRQLQGNYGYTF
TGTGCCAGCAGCCGCCAGTTACAGGGAAACTATGGCTACACCTTC
>TRBV12-3/TRBV12-4|few|-|TRBJ2-7
CASSLLGFGGAEQYF
TGTGCCAGCAGTTTATTAGGGTTCGGCGGTGCGGAGCAGTACTTC
>TRBV28|few|TRBD2|TRBJ2-7
CASSSGGQINHEQYF
TGTGCCAGCAGTTCGGGAGGGCAGATTAACCACGAGCAGTACTTC
>TRBV3-1|-|-|TRBJ1-1
CASSQMGLDTEAFF
TGTGCCAGCAGCCAAATGGGGCTGGACACTGAAGCTTTCTTT
>TRBV10-3|many|-|TRBJ1-2
CAIRGEVNYGYTF
TGTGCCATCCGGGGGGAGGTGAACTATGGCTACACCTTC
>TRBV19|many|TRBD2|TRBJ2-1
CASSTPGLVSGDEQFF
TGTGCCAGTAGTACACCGGGACTAGTGTCCGGGGATGAGCAGTTCTTC
>TRBV7-2|-|-|TRBJ2-1
CASRSGLRTGNEQFF
TGTGCCAGCAGGTCGGGACTTAGAACCGGCAATGAGCAGTTCTTC
>TRBV3-1|few|TRBD1|TRBJ2-2
CASSQDGAGGGELFF
TGTGCCAGCAGCCAAGACGGCGCAGGGGGCGGGGAGCTGTTTTTT
>TRBV7-2|few|-|TRBJ2-1
CASSLTPYNEQFF
TGTGCCAGCAGCTTGACTCCTTACAATGAGCAGTTCTTC
>TRBV25-1|-|-|TRBJ1-2
CASSGGDTWGGYTF
TGTGCCAGCAGTGGAGGGGACACTTGGGGAGGCTACACCTTC
>TRBV5-4|few|TRBD1|TRBJ1-1
CASSEGQTMNTEAFF
TGTGCCAGCAGCGAGGGACAGACTATGAACACTGAAGCTTTCTTT
>TRBV3-1|-|TRBD2|TRBJ2-1
CASSLRLAGGNEQFF
TGTGCCAGCAGCCTGCGACTAGCGGGCGGTAATGAGCAGTTCTTC
>TRBV5-1|few|TRBD2|TRBJ2-1
CASSLNLGGGIEQFF
TGCGCCAGCAGCTTGAATTTGGGCGGGGGAATAGAGCAGTTCTTC
>TRBV11-2|few|TRBD2|TRBJ2-1
CASSPGLAGVNEQFF
TGTGCCAGCAGCCCCGGACTAGCGGGAGTCAATGAGCAGTTCTTC
>TRBV20-1|few|-|TRBJ2-1
CSAALGTYNEQFF
TGCAGTGCCGCCTTAGGCACCTACAATGAGCAGTTCTTC
>TRBV29-1|-|-|TRBJ1-2
CSGGQSAGYTF
TGCAGCGGGGGACAATCGGCGGGCTACACCTTC
>TRBV3-1|many|-|TRBJ2-7
CASSLRGGFEQYF
TGTGCCAGCAGCCTCCGTGGCGGATTCGAGCAGTACTTC
>TRBV29-1|-|-|TRBJ1-1
CSVFHTEAFF
TGCAGCGTTTTTCACACTGAAGCTTTCTTT
>TRBV6-6|many|-|TRBJ2-3
CASSYGMDNTDTQYF
TGTGCCAGCAGTTACGGGATGGACAACACAGATACGCAGTATTTT
>TRBV5-4|few|TRBD1|TRBJ2-3
CASSISIQGADTQYF
TGTGCCAGCAGCATCTCTATTCAGGGGGCAGATACGCAGTATTTT
>TRBV30|few|TRBD1|TRBJ1-4
CAWGTAGNEKLFF
TGTGCCTGGGGGACAGCGGGGAATGAAAAACTGTTTTTT
>TRBV10-3|-|TRBD1|TRBJ1-1
CATLNDRANTEAFF
TGTGCCACCCTTAATGACAGGGCTAACACTGAAGCTTTCTTT
>TRBV6-6|few|-|TRBJ1-3
CASSYSPGPGNTIYF
TGTGCCAGCAGTTACTCGCCGGGCCCTGGAAACACCATATATTTT
>TRBV20-1|many|-|TRBJ2-1
CSARGTGRLGNEQFF
TGCAGTGCTAGAGGAACGGGAAGGCTGGGGAATGAGCAGTTCTTC
>TRBV7-8|many|TRBD2|TRBJ2-7
CASSLTSGRPNEQYF
TGTGCCAGCAGCCTAACTAGCGGAAGGCCCAACGAGCAGTACTTC
>TRBV7-9|-|-|TRBJ2-1
CASSSPGTTREGDNEQFF
TGTGCCAGCAGCTCCCCCGGCACGACGAGGGAGGGGGACAATGAGCAGTTCTTC
>TRBV6-1|-|-|TRBJ2-5
CASSEESLQETQYF
TGTGCCAGCAGTGAGGAGTCACTACAAGAGACCCAGTACTTC
>TRBV7-6|many|TRBD1|TRBJ2-7
CASSSTGGEQYF
TGTGCCAGCAGCTCGACAGGGGGCGAGCAGTACTTC
>TRBV29-1|-|-|TRBJ1-1
CSVVLGRNMNTEAFF
TGCAGCGTGGTGTTGGGACGGAATATGAACACTGAAGCTTTCTTT
>TRBV2|many|-|TRBJ2-2
CASSVTDSTGELFF
TGTGCCAGCAGCGTTACAGACAGCACCGGGGAGCTGTTTTTT
>TRBV11-2|many|-|TRBJ2-2
CASSLGGRSTGELFF
TGTGCCAGCAGCTTAGGTGGGAGGTCCACCGGGGAGCTGTTTTTT